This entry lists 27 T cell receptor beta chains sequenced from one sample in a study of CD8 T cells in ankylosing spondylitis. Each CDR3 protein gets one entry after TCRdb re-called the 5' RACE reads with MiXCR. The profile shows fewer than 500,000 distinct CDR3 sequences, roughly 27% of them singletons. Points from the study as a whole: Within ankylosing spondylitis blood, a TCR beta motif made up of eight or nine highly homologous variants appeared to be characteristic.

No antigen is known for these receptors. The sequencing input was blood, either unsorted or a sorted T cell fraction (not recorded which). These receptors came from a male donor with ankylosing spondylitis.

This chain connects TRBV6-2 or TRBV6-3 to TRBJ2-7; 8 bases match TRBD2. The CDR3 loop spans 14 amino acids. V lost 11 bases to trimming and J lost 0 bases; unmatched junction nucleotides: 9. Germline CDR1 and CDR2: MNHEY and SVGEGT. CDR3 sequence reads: CAAKRGGSSYEQYF. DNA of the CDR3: TGTGCCGCCAAACGGGGGGGGAGCTCCTACGAGCAGTACTTC.

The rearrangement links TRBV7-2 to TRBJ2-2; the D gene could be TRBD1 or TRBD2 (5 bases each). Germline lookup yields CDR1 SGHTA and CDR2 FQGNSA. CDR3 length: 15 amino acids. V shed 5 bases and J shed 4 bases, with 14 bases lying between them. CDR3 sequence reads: CASSRLAGATGELFF. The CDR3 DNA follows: TGTGCCAGCAGCCGGCTAGCCGGGGCCACCGGGGAGCTGTTTTTT.

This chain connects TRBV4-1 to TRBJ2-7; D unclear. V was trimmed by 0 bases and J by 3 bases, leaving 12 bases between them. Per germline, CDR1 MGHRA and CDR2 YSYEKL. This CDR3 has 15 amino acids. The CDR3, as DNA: TGCGCCAGCAGCCAAGATCCGACGGGTCTCTACGAGCAGTACTTC. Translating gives CASSQDPTGLYEQYF.

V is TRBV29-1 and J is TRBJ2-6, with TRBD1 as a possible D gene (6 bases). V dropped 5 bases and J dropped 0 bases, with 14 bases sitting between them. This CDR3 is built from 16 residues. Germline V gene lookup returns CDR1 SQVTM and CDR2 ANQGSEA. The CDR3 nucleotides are TGCAGCGTTCTTCGACAGGCAGTCTCTGGGGCCAACGTCCTGACTTTC. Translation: CSVLRQAVSGANVLTF.

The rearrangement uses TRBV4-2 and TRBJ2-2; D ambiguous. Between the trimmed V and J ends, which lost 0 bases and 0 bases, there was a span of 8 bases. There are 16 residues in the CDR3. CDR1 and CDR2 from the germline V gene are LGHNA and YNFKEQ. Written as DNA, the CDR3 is TGTGCCAGCAGCCAAGATCTCGGTTCGAACACCGGGGAGCTGTTTTTT. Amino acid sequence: CASSQDLGSNTGELFF.

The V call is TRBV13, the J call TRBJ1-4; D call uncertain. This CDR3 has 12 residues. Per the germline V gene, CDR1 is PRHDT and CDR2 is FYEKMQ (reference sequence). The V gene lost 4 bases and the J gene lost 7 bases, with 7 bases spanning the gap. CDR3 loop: CASSSIGEKLFF. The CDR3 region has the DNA TGTGCCAGCAGCTCTATCGGTGAAAAACTGTTTTTT.

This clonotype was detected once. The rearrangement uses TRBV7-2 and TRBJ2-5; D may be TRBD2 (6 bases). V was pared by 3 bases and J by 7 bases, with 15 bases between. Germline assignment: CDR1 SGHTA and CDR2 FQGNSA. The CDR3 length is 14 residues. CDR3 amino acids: CASSLATRTGTQYF. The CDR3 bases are TGTGCCAGCAGCTTGGCGACTAGGACTGGGACCCAGTACTTC.

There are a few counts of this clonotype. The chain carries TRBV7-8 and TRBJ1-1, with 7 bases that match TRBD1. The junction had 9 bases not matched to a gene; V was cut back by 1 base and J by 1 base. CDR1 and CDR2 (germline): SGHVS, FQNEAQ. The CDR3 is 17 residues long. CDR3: CASSLGRQGKGNTEAFF. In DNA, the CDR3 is TGTGCCAGCAGCTTAGGCCGACAGGGTAAGGGGAACACTGAAGCTTTCTTT.

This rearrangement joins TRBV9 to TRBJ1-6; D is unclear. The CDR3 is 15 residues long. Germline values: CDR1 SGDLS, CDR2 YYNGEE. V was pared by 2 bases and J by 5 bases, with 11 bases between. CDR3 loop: CASSVGISDNSPLHF. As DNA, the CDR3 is TGTGCCAGCAGCGTTGGAATTAGCGATAATTCACCCCTCCACTTT. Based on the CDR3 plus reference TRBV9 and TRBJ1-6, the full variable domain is DSGVTQTPKHLITATGQRVTLRCSPRSGDLSVYWYQQSLDQGLQFLIQYYNGEERAKGNILERFSAQQFPDLHSELNLSSLELGDSALYFCASSVGISDNSPLHFGNGTRLTVT.

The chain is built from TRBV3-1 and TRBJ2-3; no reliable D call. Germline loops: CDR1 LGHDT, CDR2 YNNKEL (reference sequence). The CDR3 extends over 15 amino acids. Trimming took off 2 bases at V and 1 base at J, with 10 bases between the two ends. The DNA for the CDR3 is TGTGCCAGCAGCCAAACGAGGCAGGGCACAGATACGCAGTATTTT. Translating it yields CASSQTRQGTDTQYF.

DNA for the CDR3: TGCGCCAGCAGCTTGGGCGGGAGAACCACAGATACGCAGTATTTT. This sequence encodes CASSLGGRTTDTQYF. The chain employs TRBV5-1 and TRBJ2-3, with 7 nucleotides matching TRBD2. Germline values: CDR1 SGHRS, CDR2 YFSETQ. V trimming: 0 bases; J trimming: 2 bases; junction bases outside the gene matches: 3. CDR3 size: 15 residues. The full variable domain, with the rest looked up from reference TRBV5-1 and TRBJ2-3, is KAGVTQTPRYLIKTRGQQVTLSCSPISGHRSVSWYQQTPGQGLQFLFEYFSETQRNKGNFPGRFSGRQFSNSRSEMNVSTLELGDSALYLCASSLGGRTTDTQYFGPGTRLTVL.

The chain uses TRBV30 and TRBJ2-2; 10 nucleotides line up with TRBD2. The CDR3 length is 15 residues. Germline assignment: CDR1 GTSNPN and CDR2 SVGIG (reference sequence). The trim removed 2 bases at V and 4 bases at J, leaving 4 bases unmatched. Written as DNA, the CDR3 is TGTGCCTGGAGTAGGAGCGGGAGGGGCACCGGGGAGCTGTTTTTT. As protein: CAWSRSGRGTGELFF.

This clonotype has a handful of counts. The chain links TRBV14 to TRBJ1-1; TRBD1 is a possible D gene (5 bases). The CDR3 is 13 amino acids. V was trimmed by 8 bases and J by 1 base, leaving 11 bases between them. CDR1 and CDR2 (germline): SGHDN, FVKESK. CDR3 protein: CASGTQGNTEAFF. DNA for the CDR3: TGTGCCAGCGGGACCCAGGGGAACACTGAAGCTTTCTTT.

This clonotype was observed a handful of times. CDR3 residues: CASSPKVGRPYNEQFF. The DNA of the CDR3 is TGTGCCAGCAGCCCAAAGGTGGGGAGACCTTACAATGAGCAGTTCTTC. The chain carries TRBV7-9 and TRBJ2-1; possible D gene TRBD2, 5 bases. This CDR3 region has 16 residues. V was trimmed by 5 bases and J by 4 bases, leaving 18 bases between them. Germline V gene lookup returns CDR1 SEHNR and CDR2 FQNEAQ (reference sequence).

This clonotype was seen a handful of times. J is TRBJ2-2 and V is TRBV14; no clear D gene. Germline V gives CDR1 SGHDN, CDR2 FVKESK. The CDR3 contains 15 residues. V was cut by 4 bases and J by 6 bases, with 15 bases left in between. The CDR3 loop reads CASSPSLLWAGELFF. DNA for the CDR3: TGTGCCAGCAGCCCAAGTCTACTTTGGGCCGGGGAGCTGTTTTTT.

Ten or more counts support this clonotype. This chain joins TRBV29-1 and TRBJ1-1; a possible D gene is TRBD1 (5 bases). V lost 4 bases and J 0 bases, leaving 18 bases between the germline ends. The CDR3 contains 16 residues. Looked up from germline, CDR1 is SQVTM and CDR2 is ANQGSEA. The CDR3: CSVVGQPGVLNTEAFF. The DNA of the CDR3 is TGCAGCGTTGTGGGTCAACCGGGGGTCCTGAACACTGAAGCTTTCTTT.

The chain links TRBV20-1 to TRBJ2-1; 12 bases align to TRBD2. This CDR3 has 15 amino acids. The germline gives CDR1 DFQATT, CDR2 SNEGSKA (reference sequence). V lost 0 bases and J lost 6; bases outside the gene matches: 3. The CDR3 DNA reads TGCAGTGCTAGAGACATACTAGCGGGGGGCAATGAGCAGTTCTTC. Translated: CSARDILAGGNEQFF.

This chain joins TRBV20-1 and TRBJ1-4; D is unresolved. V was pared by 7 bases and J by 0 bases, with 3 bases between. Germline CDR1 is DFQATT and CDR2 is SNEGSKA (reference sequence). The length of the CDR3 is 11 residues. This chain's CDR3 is CSGTTNEKLFF. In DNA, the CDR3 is TGCAGTGGGACAACTAATGAAAAACTGTTTTTT.

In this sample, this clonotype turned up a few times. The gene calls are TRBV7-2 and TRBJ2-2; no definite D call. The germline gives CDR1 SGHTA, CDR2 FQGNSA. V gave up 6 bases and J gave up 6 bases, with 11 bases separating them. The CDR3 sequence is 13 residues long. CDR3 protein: CASRTSAAGELFF. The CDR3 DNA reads TGTGCCAGCAGGACGAGCGCCGCCGGGGAGCTGTTTTTT.

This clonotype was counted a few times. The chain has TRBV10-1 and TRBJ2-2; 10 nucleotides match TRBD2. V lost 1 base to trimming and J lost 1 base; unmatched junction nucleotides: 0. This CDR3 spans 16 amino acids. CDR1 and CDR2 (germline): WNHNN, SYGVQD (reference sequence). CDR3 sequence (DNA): TGCGCCAGCAGTGAGTGGACTAGCGGGAACACCGGGGAGCTGTTTTTT. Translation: CASSEWTSGNTGELFF.

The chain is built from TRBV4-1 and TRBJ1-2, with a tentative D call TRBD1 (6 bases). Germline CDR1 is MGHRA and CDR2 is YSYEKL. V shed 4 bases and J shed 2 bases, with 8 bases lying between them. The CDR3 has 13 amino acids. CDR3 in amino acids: CASSRQENYGYTF. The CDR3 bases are TGCGCCAGCAGCCGACAGGAGAACTATGGCTACACCTTC.

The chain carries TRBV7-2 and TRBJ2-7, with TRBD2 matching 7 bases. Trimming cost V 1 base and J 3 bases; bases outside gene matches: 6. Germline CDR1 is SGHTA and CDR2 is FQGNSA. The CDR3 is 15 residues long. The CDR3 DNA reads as TGTGCCAGCAGCTTAGACGGAGCTAGCGGCTACGAGCAGTACTTC. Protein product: CASSLDGASGYEQYF. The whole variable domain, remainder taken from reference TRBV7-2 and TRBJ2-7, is GAGVSQSPSNKVTEKGKDVELRCDPISGHTALYWYRQSLGQGLEFLIYFQGNSAPDKSGLPSDRFSAERTGGSVSTLTIQRTQQEDSAVYLCASSLDGASGYEQYFGPGTRLTVT.

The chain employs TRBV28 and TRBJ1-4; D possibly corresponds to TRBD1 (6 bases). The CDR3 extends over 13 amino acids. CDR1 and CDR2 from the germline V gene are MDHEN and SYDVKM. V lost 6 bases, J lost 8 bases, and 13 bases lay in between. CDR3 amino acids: CASRQGPREKLFF. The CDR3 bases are TGTGCCAGCAGACAGGGCCCTAGGGAAAAACTGTTTTTT.

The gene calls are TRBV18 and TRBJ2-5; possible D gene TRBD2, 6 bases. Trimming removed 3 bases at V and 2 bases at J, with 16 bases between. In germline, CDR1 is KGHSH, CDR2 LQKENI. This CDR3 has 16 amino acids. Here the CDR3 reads CASSPFTDGGQETQYF. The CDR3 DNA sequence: TGTGCCAGCTCACCCTTCACGGATGGGGGGCAAGAGACCCAGTACTTC. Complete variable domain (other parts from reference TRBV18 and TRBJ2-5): NAGVMQNPRHLVRRRGQEARLRCSPMKGHSHVYWYRQLPEEGLKFMVYLQKENIIDESGMPKERFSAEFPKEGPSILRIQQVVRGDSAAYFCASSPFTDGGQETQYFGPGTRLLVL.

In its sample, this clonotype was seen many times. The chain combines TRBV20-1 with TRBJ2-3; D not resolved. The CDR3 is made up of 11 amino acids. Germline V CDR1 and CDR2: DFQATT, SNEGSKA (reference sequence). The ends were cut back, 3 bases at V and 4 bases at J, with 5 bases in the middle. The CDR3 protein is CSASSPDTQYF. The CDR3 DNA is TGCAGTGCTAGTAGTCCAGATACGCAGTATTTT.

The CDR3 DNA reads as TGCGCCAGCAGCCTCCGGACAGGGAGGGATTCACCCCTCCACTTT. Protein sequence: CASSLRTGRDSPLHF. This rearrangement joins TRBV5-1 to TRBJ1-6, with 8 bases identical to TRBD1. CDR1 and CDR2 from the germline V gene are SGHRS and YFSETQ. V shed 4 bases and J 8 bases; nucleotides not matched to a gene: 8. The CDR3 runs 15 residues.

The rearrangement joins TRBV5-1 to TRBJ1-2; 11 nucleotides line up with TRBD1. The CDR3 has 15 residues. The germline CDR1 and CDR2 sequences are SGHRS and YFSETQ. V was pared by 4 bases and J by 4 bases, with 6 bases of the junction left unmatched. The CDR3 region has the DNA TGCGCCAGCAGCGTTACCGGGACAGGGGGCTATGGCTACACCTTC. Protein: CASSVTGTGGYGYTF. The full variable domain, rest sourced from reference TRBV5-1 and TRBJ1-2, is KAGVTQTPRYLIKTRGQQVTLSCSPISGHRSVSWYQQTPGQGLQFLFEYFSETQRNKGNFPGRFSGRQFSNSRSEMNVSTLELGDSALYLCASSVTGTGGYGYTFGSGTRLTVV.